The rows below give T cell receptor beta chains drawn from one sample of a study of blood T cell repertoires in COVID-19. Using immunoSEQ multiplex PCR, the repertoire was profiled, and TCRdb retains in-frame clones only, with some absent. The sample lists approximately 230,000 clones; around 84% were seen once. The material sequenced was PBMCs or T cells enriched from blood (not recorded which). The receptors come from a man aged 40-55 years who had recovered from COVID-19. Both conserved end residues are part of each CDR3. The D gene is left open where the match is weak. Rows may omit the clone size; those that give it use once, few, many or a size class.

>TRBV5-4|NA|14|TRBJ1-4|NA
CASSFAGTNEKLFF
TGTGCCAGCAGCTTCGCAGGGACTAATGAAAAACTGTTTTTT
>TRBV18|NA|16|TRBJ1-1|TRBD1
CASSPPSRQGGTEAFF
TGTGCCAGCTCACCACCCAGTAGACAGGGTGGCACTGAAGCTTTCTTT
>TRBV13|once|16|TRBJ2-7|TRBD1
CASSLNIGGQVDEQYF
TGTGCCAGCAGCTTAAATATCGGGGGACAGGTAGACGAGCAGTACTTC
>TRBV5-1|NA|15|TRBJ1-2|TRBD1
CASSSRTGGDYGYTF
TGCGCCAGCAGCTCAAGGACAGGGGGAGACTATGGCTACACCTTC
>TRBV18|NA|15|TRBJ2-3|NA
CASTRGGQGTDTQYF
TGTGCCAGCACCCGAGGAGGGCAAGGCACAGATACGCAGTATTTT
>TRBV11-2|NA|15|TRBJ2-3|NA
CASSQGRLVTDTQYF
TGTGCCAGCAGCCAGGGGCGGCTAGTCACAGATACGCAGTATTTT
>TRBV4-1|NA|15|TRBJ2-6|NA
CASSPSPPGANVLTF
TGCGCCAGCAGCCCCTCCCCCCCTGGGGCCAACGTCCTGACTTTC
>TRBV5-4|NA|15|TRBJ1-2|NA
CASSLGQGLGYGYTF
TGTGCCAGCAGCTTGGGGCAGGGGCTTGGCTATGGCTACACCTTC
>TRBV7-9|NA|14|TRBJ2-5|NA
CASSFSTGRETQYF
TGTGCCAGCAGCTTTTCGACAGGCAGGGAGACCCAGTACTTC
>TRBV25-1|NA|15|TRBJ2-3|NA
CASSTLGRGRDTQYF
TGTGCCAGCAGTACCCTGGGCAGGGGGAGGGATACGCAGTATTTT
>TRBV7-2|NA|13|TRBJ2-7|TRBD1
CASSHRGAYEQYF
TGTGCCAGCAGCCACAGGGGGGCCTACGAGCAGTACTTC
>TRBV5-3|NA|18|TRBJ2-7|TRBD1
CARSWGAPGQVSSYEQYF
TGTGCCAGAAGCTGGGGGGCACCGGGACAGGTAAGCTCCTACGAGCAGTACTTC
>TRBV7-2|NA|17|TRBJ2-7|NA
CASSLLSGFTLSYEQYF
TGTGCCAGCAGCTTACTATCAGGGTTCACCCTCAGCTACGAGCAGTACTTC
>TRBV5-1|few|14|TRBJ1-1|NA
CASSSDGGNTEAFF
TGCGCCAGCAGCTCGGATGGAGGGAACACTGAAGCTTTCTTT
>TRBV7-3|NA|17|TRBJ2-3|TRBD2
CASSGTTEGLASDTQYF
TGTGCCAGCAGCGGGACCACCGAGGGACTAGCTAGCGATACGCAGTATTTT
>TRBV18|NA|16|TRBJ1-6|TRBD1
CASSPNVGQGDSPLHF
TGTGCCAGCTCACCCAATGTAGGACAGGGAGATTCACCCCTCCACTTT
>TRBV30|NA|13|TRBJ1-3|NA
CAWDEVAGNTIYF
TGTGCCTGGGATGAGGTTGCTGGAAACACCATATATTTT
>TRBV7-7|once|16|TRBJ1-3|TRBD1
CASSEPGQGSGNTIYF
TGTGCCAGCAGCGAACCGGGACAGGGCTCTGGAAACACCATATATTTT
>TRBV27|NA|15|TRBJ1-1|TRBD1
CASSAVGQGVTEAFF
TGTGCCAGCAGTGCAGTTGGACAGGGTGTCACTGAAGCTTTCTTT
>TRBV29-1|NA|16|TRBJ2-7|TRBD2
CSVEGGRGGNIYEQYF
TGCAGCGTTGAAGGAGGACGGGGGGGAAACATCTACGAGCAGTACTTC
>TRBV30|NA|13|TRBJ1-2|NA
CAWSFPRTYGYTF
TGTGCCTGGAGTTTCCCCAGAACCTATGGCTACACCTTC
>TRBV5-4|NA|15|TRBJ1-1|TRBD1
CASSLSDRGHTEAFF
TGTGCCAGCAGCCTCTCGGACAGGGGGCATACTGAAGCTTTCTTT
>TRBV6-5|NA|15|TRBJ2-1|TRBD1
CASSRGQDSYNEQFF
TGTGCCAGCAGCAGGGGACAGGATTCCTACAATGAGCAGTTCTTC
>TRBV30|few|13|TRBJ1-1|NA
CAWSVQGNTEAFF
TGTGCCTGGAGTGTACAGGGGAACACTGAAGCTTTCTTT
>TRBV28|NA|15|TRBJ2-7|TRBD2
CASSLGTSGPSEQYF
TGTGCCAGCAGTTTAGGGACTAGCGGCCCCTCCGAGCAGTACTTC
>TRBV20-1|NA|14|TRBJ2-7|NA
CSASSNLGGDEQYF
TGCAGTGCTAGTTCCAACTTAGGGGGAGACGAGCAGTACTTC
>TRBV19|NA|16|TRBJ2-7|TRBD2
CASSPRFSGGVYEQYF
TGTGCCAGTAGTCCCCGTTTTAGCGGGGGAGTATACGAGCAGTACTTC
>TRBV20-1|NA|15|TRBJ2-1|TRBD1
CSASHRGPTYNEQFF
TGCAGTGCTAGTCACAGGGGGCCAACCTACAATGAGCAGTTCTTC
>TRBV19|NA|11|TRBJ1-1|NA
CASSSNTEAFF
TGTGCCAGTAGTTCTAACACTGAAGCTTTCTTT
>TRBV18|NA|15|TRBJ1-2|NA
CASSPPTEANYGYTF
TGTGCCAGCTCACCACCAACAGAAGCTAACTATGGCTACACCTTC
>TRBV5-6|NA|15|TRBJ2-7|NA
CASSLGRGGSYEQYF
TGTGCCAGCAGCTTGGGTAGGGGGGGATCCTACGAGCAGTACTTC
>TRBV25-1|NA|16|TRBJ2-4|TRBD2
CASSDASGGAKNIQYF
TGTGCCAGCAGTGATGCCAGCGGGGGAGCCAAAAACATTCAGTACTTC
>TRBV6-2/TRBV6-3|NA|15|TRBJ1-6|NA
CASRPKGAGNSPLHF
TGTGCCAGCCGCCCCAAGGGTGCGGGTAATTCACCCCTCCACTTT
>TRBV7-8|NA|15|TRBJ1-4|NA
CASSARSTSDEKLFF
TGTGCCAGCAGCGCAAGGAGTACATCGGATGAAAAACTGTTTTTT
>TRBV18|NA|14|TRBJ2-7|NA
CASSPPAEPYEQYF
TGTGCCAGCTCACCTCCAGCGGAGCCCTACGAGCAGTACTTC
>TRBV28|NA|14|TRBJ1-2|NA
CASSLLARAYGYTF
TGTGCCAGCAGTTTATTGGCCAGGGCTTATGGCTACACCTTC
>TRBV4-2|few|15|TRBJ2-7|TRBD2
CASSQGREGSYEQYF
TGTGCCAGCAGCCAAGGACGGGAGGGTTCCTACGAGCAGTACTTC
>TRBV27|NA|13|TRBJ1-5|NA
CASSLRGEQPQHF
TGTGCCAGCAGTTTAAGGGGTGAACAGCCCCAGCATTTT
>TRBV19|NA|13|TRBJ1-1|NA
CASSMPGVTEAFF
TGTGCCAGTAGTATGCCCGGGGTCACTGAAGCTTTCTTT